This T cell receptor beta chain appears in the sequencing data of a study of blood T cell repertoires in COVID-19. Original handling: By means of reference gene primer amplification, nucleated cell counts were estimated. Repertoires were generated with immunoSEQ multiplex PCR, while TCRdb's copy carries only in-frame clones and drops some. V and J calls and clone size come straight from that table; D and trimming were deduced from the DNA. The table shows 35,000 to 45,000 clones, with 85% to 95% occurring only once. V dropped 1 base and J dropped 4 bases, with 11 bases sitting between them. CDR3 length: 15 residues. CDR1 and CDR2 (germline): MNHNS, SASEGT.

Material: peripheral blood. The chain couples TRBV6-1 to TRBJ2-1, with a weak D call TRBD2 (7 bases). This clonotype was sampled from a man between 50 and 59 years old with active COVID-19. The CDR3 bases are TGTGCCAGCAGTGAAGTTAGGGGGGGGTACAATGAGCAGTTCTTC. This sequence encodes CASSEVRGGYNEQFF.